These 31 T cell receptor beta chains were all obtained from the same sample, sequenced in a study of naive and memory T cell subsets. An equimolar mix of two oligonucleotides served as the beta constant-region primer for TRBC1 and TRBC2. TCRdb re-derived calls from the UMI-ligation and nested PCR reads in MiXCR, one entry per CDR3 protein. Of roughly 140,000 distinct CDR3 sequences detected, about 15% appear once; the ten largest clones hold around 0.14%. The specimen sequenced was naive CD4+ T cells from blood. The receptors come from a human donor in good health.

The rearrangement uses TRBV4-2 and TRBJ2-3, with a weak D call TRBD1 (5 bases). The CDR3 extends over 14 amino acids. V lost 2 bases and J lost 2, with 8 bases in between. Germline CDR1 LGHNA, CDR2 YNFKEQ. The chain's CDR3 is CASSQTGDTDTQYF. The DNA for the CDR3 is TGTGCCAGCAGCCAAACAGGAGACACAGATACGCAGTATTTT.

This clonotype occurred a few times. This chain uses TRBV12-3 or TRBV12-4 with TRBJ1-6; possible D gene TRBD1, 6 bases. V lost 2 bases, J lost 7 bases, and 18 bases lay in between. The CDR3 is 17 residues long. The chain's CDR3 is CASSLRGVVRGNSPLHF. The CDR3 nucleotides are TGTGCCAGCAGTTTAAGGGGGGTGGTCAGGGGAAATTCACCCCTCCACTTT.

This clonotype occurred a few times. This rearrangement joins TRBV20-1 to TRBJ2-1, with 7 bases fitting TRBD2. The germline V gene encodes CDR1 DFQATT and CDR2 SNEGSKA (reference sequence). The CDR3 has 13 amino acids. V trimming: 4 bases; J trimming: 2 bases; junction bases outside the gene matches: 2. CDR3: CSANGRPYNEQFF. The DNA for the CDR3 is TGCAGTGCTAACGGGAGGCCCTACAATGAGCAGTTCTTC.

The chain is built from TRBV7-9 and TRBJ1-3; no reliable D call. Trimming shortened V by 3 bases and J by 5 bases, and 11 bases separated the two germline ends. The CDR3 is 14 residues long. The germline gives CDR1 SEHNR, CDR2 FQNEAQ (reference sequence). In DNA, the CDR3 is TGTGCCAGCAGCTTCCCTCGGGTCAGAAACACCATATATTTT. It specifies CASSFPRVRNTIYF.

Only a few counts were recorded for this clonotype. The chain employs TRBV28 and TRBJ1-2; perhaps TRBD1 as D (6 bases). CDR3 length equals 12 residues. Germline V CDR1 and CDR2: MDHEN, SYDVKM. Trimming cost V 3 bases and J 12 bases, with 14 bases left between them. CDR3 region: CASSLDSLGDTF. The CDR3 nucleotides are TGTGCCAGCAGTTTGGACAGCCTGGGAGACACCTTC.

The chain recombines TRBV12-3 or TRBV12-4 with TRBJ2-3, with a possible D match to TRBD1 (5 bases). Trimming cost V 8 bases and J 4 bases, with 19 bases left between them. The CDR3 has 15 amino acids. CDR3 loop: CASCSMVGAADTQYF. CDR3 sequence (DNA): TGTGCCAGCTGCAGCATGGTTGGGGCAGCAGATACGCAGTATTTT.

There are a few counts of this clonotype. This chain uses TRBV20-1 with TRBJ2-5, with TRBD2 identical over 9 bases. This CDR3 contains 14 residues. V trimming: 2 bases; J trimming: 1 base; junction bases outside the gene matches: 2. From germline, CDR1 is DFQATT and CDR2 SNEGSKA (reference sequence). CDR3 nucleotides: TGCAGTGCTAGACTAGCGGGAATCCAAGAGACCCAGTACTTC. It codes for CSARLAGIQETQYF.

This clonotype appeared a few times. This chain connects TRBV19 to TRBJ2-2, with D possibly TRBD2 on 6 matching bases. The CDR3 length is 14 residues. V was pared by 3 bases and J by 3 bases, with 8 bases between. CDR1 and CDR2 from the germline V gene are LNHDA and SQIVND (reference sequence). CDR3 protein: CASSIGGHTGELFF. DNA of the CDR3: TGTGCCAGTAGTATCGGAGGGCACACCGGGGAGCTGTTTTTT.

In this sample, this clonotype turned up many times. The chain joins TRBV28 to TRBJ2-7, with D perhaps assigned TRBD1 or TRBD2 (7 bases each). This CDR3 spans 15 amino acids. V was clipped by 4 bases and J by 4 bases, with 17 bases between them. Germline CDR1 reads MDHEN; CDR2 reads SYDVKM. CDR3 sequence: CASSSPGTAGYEQYF. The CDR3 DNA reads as TGTGCCAGCAGTTCGCCCGGGACAGCGGGGTACGAGCAGTACTTC.

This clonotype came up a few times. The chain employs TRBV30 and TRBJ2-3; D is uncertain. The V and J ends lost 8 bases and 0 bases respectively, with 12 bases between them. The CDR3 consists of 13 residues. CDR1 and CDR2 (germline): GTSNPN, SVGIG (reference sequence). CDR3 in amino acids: CAREAKSTDTQYF. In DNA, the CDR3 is TGTGCCAGAGAAGCGAAAAGCACAGATACGCAGTATTTT.

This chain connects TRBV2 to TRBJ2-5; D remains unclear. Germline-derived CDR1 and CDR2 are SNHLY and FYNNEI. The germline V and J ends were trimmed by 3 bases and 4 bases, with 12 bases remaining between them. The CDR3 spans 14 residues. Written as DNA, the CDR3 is TGTGCCAGCAGTGAGGGCAGCGTAAGAGAGACCCAGTACTTC. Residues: CASSEGSVRETQYF.

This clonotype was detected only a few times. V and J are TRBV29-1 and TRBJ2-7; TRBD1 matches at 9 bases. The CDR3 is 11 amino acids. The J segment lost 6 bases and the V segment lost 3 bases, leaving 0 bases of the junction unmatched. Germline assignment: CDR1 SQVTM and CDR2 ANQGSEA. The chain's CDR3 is CSVETGGEQYF. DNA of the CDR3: TGCAGCGTTGAGACAGGGGGCGAGCAGTACTTC.

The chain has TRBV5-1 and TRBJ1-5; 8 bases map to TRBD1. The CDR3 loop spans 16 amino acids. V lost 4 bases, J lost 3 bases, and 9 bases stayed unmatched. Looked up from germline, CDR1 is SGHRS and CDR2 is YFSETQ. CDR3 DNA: TGCGCCAGCAGCAGAAAAAAGGGACAGGACAATCAGCCCCAGCATTTT. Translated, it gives CASSRKKGQDNQPQHF.

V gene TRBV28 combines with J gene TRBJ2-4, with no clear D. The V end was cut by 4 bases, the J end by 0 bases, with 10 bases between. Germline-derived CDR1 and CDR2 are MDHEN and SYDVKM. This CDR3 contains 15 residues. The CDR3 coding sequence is TGTGCCAGCAGTTCCTACCAAGCAGCCAAAAACATTCAGTACTTC. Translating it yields CASSSYQAAKNIQYF.

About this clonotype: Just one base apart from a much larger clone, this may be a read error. This CDR3 is CASSGRDRGNCEQYF. The CDR3 nucleotides are TGTGCCAGCAGTGGAAGGGACAGGGGAAACTGCGAGCAGTACTTC. The chain carries TRBV12-3 or TRBV12-4 and TRBJ2-7; TRBD1 agrees at 10 bases. The CDR3 totals 15 residues. V was clipped by 5 bases and J by 6 bases; unmatched bases: 10.

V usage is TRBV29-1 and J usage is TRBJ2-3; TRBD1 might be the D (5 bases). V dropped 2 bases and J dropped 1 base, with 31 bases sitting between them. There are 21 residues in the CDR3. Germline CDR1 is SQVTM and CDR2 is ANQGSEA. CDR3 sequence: CSVEWWSGAGLRGTGTDTQYF. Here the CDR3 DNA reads TGCAGCGTTGAATGGTGGTCGGGCGCAGGGCTAAGGGGAACTGGCACAGATACGCAGTATTTT.

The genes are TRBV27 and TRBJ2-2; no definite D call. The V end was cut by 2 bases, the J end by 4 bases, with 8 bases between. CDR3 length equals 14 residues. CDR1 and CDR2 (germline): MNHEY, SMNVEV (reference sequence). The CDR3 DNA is TGTGCCAGCAGTTTAACACGTACCACCGGGGAGCTGTTTTTT. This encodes CASSLTRTTGELFF.

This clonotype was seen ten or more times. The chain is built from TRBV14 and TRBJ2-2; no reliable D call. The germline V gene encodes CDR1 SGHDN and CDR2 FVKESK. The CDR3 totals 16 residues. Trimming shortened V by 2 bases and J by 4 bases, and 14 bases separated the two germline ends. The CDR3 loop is CASSQLDLGLTGELFF. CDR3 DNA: TGTGCCAGCAGCCAACTGGACCTTGGGCTCACCGGGGAGCTGTTTTTT.

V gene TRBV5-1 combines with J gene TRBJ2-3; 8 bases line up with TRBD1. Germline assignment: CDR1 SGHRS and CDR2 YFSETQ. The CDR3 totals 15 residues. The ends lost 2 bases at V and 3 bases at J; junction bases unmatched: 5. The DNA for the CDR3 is TGCGCCAGCAGCTTCCAGGGGGCCGGGACAGATACGCAGTATTTT. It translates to CASSFQGAGTDTQYF.

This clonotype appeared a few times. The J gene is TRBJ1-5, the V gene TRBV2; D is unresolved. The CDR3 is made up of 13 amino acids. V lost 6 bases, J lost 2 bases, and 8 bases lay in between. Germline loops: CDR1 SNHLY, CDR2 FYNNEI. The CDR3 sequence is CASRRDGNQPQHF. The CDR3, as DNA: TGTGCCAGCAGGAGGGATGGCAATCAGCCCCAGCATTTT.

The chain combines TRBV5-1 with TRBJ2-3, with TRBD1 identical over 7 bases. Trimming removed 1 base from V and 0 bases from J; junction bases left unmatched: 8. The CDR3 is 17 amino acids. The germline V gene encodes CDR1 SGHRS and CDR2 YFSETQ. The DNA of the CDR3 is TGCGCCAGCAGCTTGCCTGGGACAGCCTCTAGCACAGATACGCAGTATTTT. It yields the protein CASSLPGTASSTDTQYF. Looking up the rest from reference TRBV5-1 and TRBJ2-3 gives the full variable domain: KAGVTQTPRYLIKTRGQQVTLSCSPISGHRSVSWYQQTPGQGLQFLFEYFSETQRNKGNFPGRFSGRQFSNSRSEMNVSTLELGDSALYLCASSLPGTASSTDTQYFGPGTRLTVL.

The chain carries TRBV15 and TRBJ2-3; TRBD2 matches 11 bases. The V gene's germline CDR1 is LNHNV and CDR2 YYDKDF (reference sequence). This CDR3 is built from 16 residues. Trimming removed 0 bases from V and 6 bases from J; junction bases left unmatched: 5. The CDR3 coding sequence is TGTGCCACCAGCAGAGAAACTAGCGGGAGTATGGATACGCAGTATTTT. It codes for CATSRETSGSMDTQYF. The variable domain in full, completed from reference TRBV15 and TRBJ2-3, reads DAMVIQNPRYQVTQFGKPVTLSCSQTLNHNVMYWYQQKSSQAPKLLFHYYDKDFNNEADTPDNFQSRRPNTSFCFLDIRSPGLGDTAMYLCATSRETSGSMDTQYFGPGTRLTVL.

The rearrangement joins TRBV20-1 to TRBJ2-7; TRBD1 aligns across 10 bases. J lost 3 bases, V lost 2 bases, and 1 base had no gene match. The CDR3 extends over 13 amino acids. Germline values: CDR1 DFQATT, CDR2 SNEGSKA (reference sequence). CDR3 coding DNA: TGCAGTGCTAGAAGGACAGGGGGCTACGAGCAGTACTTC. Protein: CSARRTGGYEQYF.

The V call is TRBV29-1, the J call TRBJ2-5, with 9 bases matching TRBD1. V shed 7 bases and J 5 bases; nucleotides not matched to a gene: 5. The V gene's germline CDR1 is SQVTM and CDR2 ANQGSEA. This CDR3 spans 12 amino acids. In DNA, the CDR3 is TGCAGCGCGGGACAGGGAAAGGAGACCCAGTACTTC. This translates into CSAGQGKETQYF. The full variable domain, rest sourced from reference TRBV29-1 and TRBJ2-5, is SAVISQKPSRDICQRGTSLTIQCQVDSQVTMMFWYRQQPGQSLTLIATANQGSEATYESGFVIDKFPISRPNLTFSTLTVSNMSPEDSSIYLCSAGQGKETQYFGPGTRLLVL.

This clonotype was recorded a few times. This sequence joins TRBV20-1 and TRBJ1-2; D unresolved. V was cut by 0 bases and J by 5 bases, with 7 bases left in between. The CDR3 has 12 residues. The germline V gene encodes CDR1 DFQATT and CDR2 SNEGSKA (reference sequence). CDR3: CSARDGLYGYTF. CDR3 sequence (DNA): TGCAGTGCTAGAGATGGTCTTTATGGCTACACCTTC.

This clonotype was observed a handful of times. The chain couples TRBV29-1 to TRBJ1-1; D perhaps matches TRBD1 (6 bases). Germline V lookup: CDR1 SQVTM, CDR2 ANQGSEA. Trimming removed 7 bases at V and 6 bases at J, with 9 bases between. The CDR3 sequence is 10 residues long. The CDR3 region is CSAGTSEAFF. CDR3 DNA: TGCAGCGCCGGGACATCTGAAGCTTTCTTT.

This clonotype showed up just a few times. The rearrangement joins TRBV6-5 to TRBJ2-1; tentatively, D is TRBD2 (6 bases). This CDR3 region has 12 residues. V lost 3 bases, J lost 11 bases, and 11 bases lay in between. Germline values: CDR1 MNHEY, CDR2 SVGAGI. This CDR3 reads CASSYRRGKQFF. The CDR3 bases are TGTGCCAGCAGTTATAGGCGGGGAAAGCAGTTCTTC.

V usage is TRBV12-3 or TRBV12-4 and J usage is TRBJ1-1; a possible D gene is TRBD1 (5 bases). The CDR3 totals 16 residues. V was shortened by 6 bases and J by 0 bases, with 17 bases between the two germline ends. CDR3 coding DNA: TGTGCCAGCAGCCTCAGAGGGGTCCACATGAACACTGAAGCTTTCTTT. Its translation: CASSLRGVHMNTEAFF.

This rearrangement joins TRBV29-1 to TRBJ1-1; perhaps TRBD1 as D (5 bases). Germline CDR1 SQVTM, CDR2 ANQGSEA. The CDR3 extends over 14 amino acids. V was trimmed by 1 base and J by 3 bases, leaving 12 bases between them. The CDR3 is CSVEARRGYTEAFF. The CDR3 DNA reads TGCAGCGTTGAAGCCCGCCGGGGGTACACTGAAGCTTTCTTT.

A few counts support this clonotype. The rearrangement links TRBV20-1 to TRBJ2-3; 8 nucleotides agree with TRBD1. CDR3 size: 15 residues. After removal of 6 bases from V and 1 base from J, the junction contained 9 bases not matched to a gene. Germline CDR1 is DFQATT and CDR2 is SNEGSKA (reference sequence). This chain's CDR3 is CSAGGQARGTDTQYF. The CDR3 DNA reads TGCAGTGCCGGGGGACAGGCGAGGGGCACAGATACGCAGTATTTT.

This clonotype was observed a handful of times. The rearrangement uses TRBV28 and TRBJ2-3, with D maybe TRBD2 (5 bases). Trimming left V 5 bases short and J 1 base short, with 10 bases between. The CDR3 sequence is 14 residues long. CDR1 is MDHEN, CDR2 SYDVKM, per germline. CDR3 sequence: CASSPGSRTDTQYF. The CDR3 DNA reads TGTGCCAGCAGTCCGGGATCTCGCACAGATACGCAGTATTTT.